This T cell receptor beta chain was retrieved from a study of blood T cells in healthy people across ages. The sample providers were healthy Caucasian people from Russia, aged roughly 6 to 95. For the second PCR, which ran for about 7 to 11 cycles, a sample-barcoded 5' primer and a J-beta primer mix were used. Paired-end reads containing CDR3 totaled no fewer than 3 million for each sample. In TCRdb, the 5' RACE reads were re-called with MiXCR into one record per CDR3 protein. Of 850,000 to 1,100,000 distinct CDR3 sequences detected, roughly two fifths appear once; the ten largest clones hold approximately 14%. V lost 3 bases and J lost 7, with 12 bases in between. Germline V gives CDR1 DFQATT, CDR2 SNEGSKA (reference sequence). The CDR3 is 12 residues long.

This clonotype originated in a man aged 18 to 30 in good health. The V and J genes are TRBV20-1 and TRBJ1-2, with D tentatively TRBD1 (5 bases). The specimen sequenced was blood. The CDR3 spells CSASLRGGGYTF. The DNA of the CDR3 is TGCAGTGCTAGCCTCCGGGGGGGTGGCTACACCTTC.